Below are 32 T cell receptor beta chains sequenced from a single sample in a study of a mutant IDH1 vaccine in newly diagnosed glioma. The data were produced by immunoSEQ multiplex PCR, yet TCRdb's version contains in-frame clones alone and is incomplete. Here the sample spans 60,000 to 75,000 clones, 79% being singletons. Noted time point: baseline, week 1 (first vaccination visit). Treatment meaning: pre-vaccination baseline after standard-of-care therapy. The specimen comprised PBMCs, sampled from a glioma patient treated with radiotherapy, temozolomide or both. The receptors were sampled from a man aged 45-65 years with glioma.

The chain is built from TRBV5-5 and TRBJ2-1, with D possibly matching TRBD2 (6 bases). The length of the CDR3 is 14 residues. Trimming removed 0 bases from V and 7 bases from J, with 11 bases in between. Looked up from germline, CDR1 is SGHKS and CDR2 is YYEKEE (reference sequence). For the CDR3, the DNA is TGTGCCAGCAGCTTGGTGGAGGGGTGGAATGAGCAGTTCTTC. It specifies CASSLVEGWNEQFF.

This clone was recorded once. The chain uses TRBV5-4 and TRBJ2-4; TRBD2 might be the D (6 bases). CDR3 size: 13 residues. Germline CDR1 SGHNT, CDR2 YYREEE (reference sequence). The V end lost 9 bases, the J end lost 5 bases, and 15 bases lay between the germline ends. CDR3 protein: CATLTRGQNIQYF. The CDR3 coding sequence is TGTGCCACCCTGACTAGGGGTCAAAACATTCAGTACTTC. The full variable domain, with the rest looked up from reference TRBV5-4 and TRBJ2-4, is ETGVTQSPTHLIKTRGQQVTLRCSSQSGHNTVSWYQQALGQGPQFIFQYYREEENGRGNFPPRFSGLQFPNYSSELNVNALELDDSALYLCATLTRGQNIQYFGAGTRLSVL.

This clone was seen more than once but under ten times. The chain uses TRBV5-4 and TRBJ1-5; D gene ambiguous. Trimming removed 3 bases from V and 6 bases from J, with 7 bases in between. The germline gives CDR1 SGHNT, CDR2 YYREEE (reference sequence). This CDR3 contains 12 residues. The CDR3 loop is CASSSPGQPQHF. The CDR3 region has the DNA TGTGCCAGCAGCTCGCCCGGTCAGCCCCAGCATTTT.

This sequence joins TRBV11-2 and TRBJ2-1; 15 positions agree with TRBD2. Per germline, CDR1 SGHAT and CDR2 FQNNGV. Trimming removed 6 bases from V and 11 bases from J; junction bases left unmatched: 5. This CDR3 is 14 amino acids long. This CDR3 is CASRGTSGGYQQFF. The CDR3 DNA is TGTGCCAGCAGGGGGACTAGCGGGGGGTACCAGCAGTTCTTC.

The gene calls are TRBV5-6 and TRBJ2-7; D might be TRBD2 (5 bases). Per the germline V gene, CDR1 is SGHDT and CDR2 is YYEEEE. The V and J ends lost 3 bases and 3 bases respectively, with 7 bases between them. CDR3 length equals 12 residues. CDR3 DNA: TGTGCCAGCAGCTCCGGACTCTACGAGCAGTACTTC. The encoded protein is CASSSGLYEQYF. Based on the CDR3 plus reference TRBV5-6 and TRBJ2-7, the full variable domain is DAGVTQSPTHLIKTRGQQVTLRCSPKSGHDTVSWYQQALGQGPQFIFQYYEEEERQRGNFPDRFSGHQFPNYSSELNVNALLLGDSALYLCASSSGLYEQYFGPGTRLTVT.

This CDR3 is CASRRDTKNTEAFF. In DNA form, the CDR3 reads TGTGCCAGCAGACGGGACACCAAGAACACTGAAGCTTTCTTT. The rearrangement joins TRBV7-2 to TRBJ1-1; tentative D call: TRBD1 (6 bases). Between the trimmed V and J ends, which lost 6 bases and 1 base, there was a span of 12 bases. The length of the CDR3 is 14 residues. Germline V CDR1 and CDR2: SGHTA, FQGNSA.

CDR3 sequence: CASSDRGWEGTAFF. The CDR3 coding sequence is TGTGCCAGCAGTGATAGAGGTTGGGAGGGGACGGCTTTCTTT. The chain combines TRBV6-4 with TRBJ1-1; perhaps TRBD1 as D (5 bases). Trimming removed 3 bases at V and 11 bases at J, with 19 bases between. Germline V gives CDR1 MRHNA, CDR2 SNTAGT. The CDR3 spans 14 residues.

This chain links TRBV19 with TRBJ2-5; D might be TRBD1 or TRBD2, each matching 7 bases. In germline, CDR1 is LNHDA, CDR2 SQIVND (reference sequence). Trimming shortened V by 1 base and J by 13 bases, and 22 bases separated the two germline ends. This CDR3 has 15 residues. CDR3 residues: CASSIGRAGGGTLYF. The CDR3 DNA sequence: TGTGCCAGTAGTATAGGCCGAGCAGGGGGAGGGACCTTGTACTTC. The whole variable domain, remainder taken from reference TRBV19 and TRBJ2-5, is DGGITQSPKYLFRKEGQNVTLSCEQNLNHDAMYWYRQDPGQGLRLIYYSQIVNDFQKGDIAEGYSVSREKKESFPLTVTSAQKNPTAFYLCASSIGRAGGGTLYFGPGTRLLVL.

In this sample, this clone turned up once. Here the CDR3 reads CASSYGARQPQHF. DNA of the CDR3: TGTGCCAGCAGTTACGGGGCGCGTCAGCCCCAGCATTTT. The rearrangement joins TRBV6-5 to TRBJ1-5; TRBD1 might be the D (5 bases). Between the trimmed V and J ends, which lost 2 bases and 6 bases, there was a span of 8 bases. This CDR3 comprises 13 residues. Germline V lookup: CDR1 MNHEY, CDR2 SVGAGI.

The V and J genes are TRBV6-6 and TRBJ2-5; D gene unclear. Trimming took off 5 bases at V and 7 bases at J, with 11 bases between the two ends. CDR3 length: 12 residues. Germline lookup yields CDR1 MNHNY and CDR2 SVGAGI (reference sequence). The CDR3 DNA is TGTGCCAGCAGTCCTCTTTGGGCGACCCAGTACTTC. It encodes CASSPLWATQYF.

The V and J genes are TRBV27 and TRBJ1-2; the match to TRBD1 covers 8 bases. V trimming: 3 bases; J trimming: 4 bases; junction bases outside the gene matches: 13. The CDR3 sequence is 17 residues long. Germline CDR1 and CDR2: MNHEY and SMNVEV (reference sequence). The CDR3 nucleotides are TGTGCCAGCAGTTTGCGAGGACAGGGCACGTTCTTCTATGGCTACACCTTC. Protein product: CASSLRGQGTFFYGYTF.

This sequence joins TRBV6-6 and TRBJ2-3; 8 nucleotides align to TRBD2. V was clipped by 6 bases and J by 2 bases; unmatched bases: 7. The CDR3 covers 15 residues. Germline loops: CDR1 MNHNY, CDR2 SVGAGI (reference sequence). The CDR3 nucleotides read TGTGCCAGCAGGATGCGGGGGGCTAACACAGATACGCAGTATTTT. Protein sequence: CASRMRGANTDTQYF.

The chain joins TRBV14 to TRBJ2-1; D is possibly TRBD1 (6 bases). The CDR3 spans 12 residues. Germline V gives CDR1 SGHDN, CDR2 FVKESK. The V end was cut by 5 bases, the J end by 13 bases, with 15 bases between. The CDR3 DNA sequence: TGTGCCAGCAGCACACCTCAGGGGAGACAGTTCTTC. Protein product: CASSTPQGRQFF.

The rearrangement joins TRBV14 to TRBJ2-2, with TRBD2 matching over 10 bases. The CDR3 runs to 19 residues. Trimming cost V 4 bases and J 0 bases; bases outside gene matches: 11. Germline-derived CDR1 and CDR2 are SGHDN and FVKESK. In nucleotides, the CDR3 is TGTGCCAGCAGCCGCCAGCGGGGGGGTAATACTGCGAACACCGGGGAGCTGTTTTTT. This translates into CASSRQRGGNTANTGELFF.

The chain combines TRBV4-1 with TRBJ1-1; no firm D call. Germline CDR1 and CDR2: MGHRA and YSYEKL. V lost 4 bases, J lost 3 bases, and 12 bases lay in between. The CDR3 loop spans 14 amino acids. CDR3 DNA: TGCGCCAGCAGCCCCTACGGCCCTTACACTGAAGCTTTCTTT. It is translated as CASSPYGPYTEAFF.

The chain recombines TRBV5-1 with TRBJ2-7, with D unresolved. The CDR3 runs to 14 residues. The V end was cut by 3 bases, the J end by 3 bases, with 13 bases between. CDR1 SGHRS and CDR2 YFSETQ come from the germline V gene. This chain's CDR3 is CASSYTDPHYEQYF. Here the CDR3 DNA reads TGCGCCAGCAGCTACACAGACCCACACTACGAGCAGTACTTC.

The count of this clone is one. The chain carries TRBV30 and TRBJ2-2; 11 nucleotides align to TRBD2. The V segment lost 4 bases and the J segment 3 bases; nucleotides outside the gene matches: 4. The germline V gene encodes CDR1 GTSNPN and CDR2 SVGIG (reference sequence). The CDR3 totals 15 residues. CDR3 loop: CAWTLAGGDTGELFF. The CDR3 coding sequence is TGTGCCTGGACCCTAGCGGGGGGCGACACCGGGGAGCTGTTTTTT.

The chain combines TRBV6-5 with TRBJ1-4; TRBD1 matches 7 bases. With V trimmed by 7 bases and J by 3 bases, 5 bases remained unmatched. Germline CDR1 reads MNHEY; CDR2 reads SVGAGI. This CDR3 is built from 14 residues. DNA of the CDR3: TGTGCCAGCAAACAGGGGTACGCTAATGAAAAACTGTTTTTT. This sequence encodes CASKQGYANEKLFF.

The gene calls are TRBV10-3 and TRBJ2-7; 9 nucleotides match TRBD1. Per germline, CDR1 ENHRY and CDR2 SYGVKD. The CDR3 sequence is 14 residues long. Unmatched junction bases numbered 10, after V lost 8 bases and J lost 5 bases. CDR3 loop: CAIRSGQGVDEQYF. Here the CDR3 DNA reads TGTGCCATCCGGTCGGGACAGGGTGTCGACGAGCAGTACTTC.

The chain employs TRBV29-1 and TRBJ1-5, with D possibly matching TRBD1 (5 bases). The V gene lost 4 bases and the J gene lost 9 bases, with 16 bases spanning the gap. CDR1 is SQVTM and CDR2 is ANQGSEA in the germline V gene. The CDR3 has 13 amino acids. CDR3 sequence: CSVGGDSESPQHF. CDR3 nucleotides: TGCAGCGTTGGAGGAGACAGCGAATCGCCCCAGCATTTT. The variable domain in full, with the rest retrieved from reference TRBV29-1 and TRBJ1-5, is SAVISQKPSRDICQRGTSLTIQCQVDSQVTMMFWYRQQPGQSLTLIATANQGSEATYESGFVIDKFPISRPNLTFSTLTVSNMSPEDSSIYLCSVGGDSESPQHFGDGTRLSIL.

This clone occurred a few times. The chain uses TRBV9 and TRBJ2-1, with D perhaps being TRBD1 or TRBD2 (5 bases each). The ends were cut back, 2 bases at V and 5 bases at J, with 23 bases in the middle. The CDR3 covers 18 residues. CDR1 and CDR2 from the germline V gene are SGDLS and YYNGEE. This chain's CDR3 is CASSVSVAYGAQHNEQFF. The CDR3 nucleotides are TGTGCCAGCAGCGTTTCAGTAGCCTACGGGGCCCAACACAATGAGCAGTTCTTC.

In its sample, this clone was seen a few times. The chain recombines TRBV5-1 with TRBJ2-3, with TRBD1 matching over 8 bases. The V gene's germline CDR1 is SGHRS and CDR2 YFSETQ. Trimming removed 4 bases from V and 3 bases from J; junction bases left unmatched: 7. There are 15 residues in the CDR3. CDR3 nucleotides: TGCGCCAGCAGCGCCCAGGGGGCTGGTACAGATACGCAGTATTTT. Its translation is CASSAQGAGTDTQYF.

Sample share makes this clone medium-sized (0.01 to 0.1%). The chain joins TRBV7-9 to TRBJ2-1; D remains unclear. This CDR3 region has 12 residues. Between the trimmed V and J ends, which lost 4 bases and 4 bases, there was a span of 5 bases. CDR1 SEHNR and CDR2 FQNEAQ come from the germline V gene (reference sequence). CDR3 bases: TGTGCCAGCAGCTCCCGGTACAATGAGCAGTTCTTC. Its translation: CASSSRYNEQFF.

V gene TRBV6-5 combines with J gene TRBJ2-1; 10 nucleotides align to TRBD1. The V and J ends lost 5 bases and 7 bases, in that order; junction bases with no gene match: 8. This CDR3 spans 15 amino acids. The germline V gene encodes CDR1 MNHEY and CDR2 SVGAGI. The DNA for the CDR3 is TGTGCCAGCAGTCACCTCAGGACAGGGGGTAATGAGCAGTTCTTC. Its protein is CASSHLRTGGNEQFF.

The V and J genes are TRBV25-1 and TRBJ2-7; the D gene could be TRBD1 or TRBD2 (5 bases each). CDR3 length equals 12 residues. Trimming stripped 8 bases from V and 1 base from J, with 9 bases between. Germline CDR1 is MGHDK and CDR2 is SYGVNS. The CDR3 DNA is TGTGCCAGCGGGACCGGATCCTACGAGCAGTACTTC. It codes for CASGTGSYEQYF.

This chain connects TRBV29-1 to TRBJ1-1, with D perhaps matching TRBD1 (6 bases). Germline V gene lookup returns CDR1 SQVTM and CDR2 ANQGSEA. The CDR3 is made up of 12 amino acids. V dropped 3 bases and J dropped 1 base, with 6 bases sitting between them. The DNA of the CDR3 is TGCAGCGTTGAGGGACAGAACACTGAAGCTTTCTTT. It encodes CSVEGQNTEAFF.

The chain is built from TRBV18 and TRBJ1-1; 8 positions agree with TRBD1. With 2 bases clipped from V and 4 bases from J, the junction kept 9 bases outside the gene matches. The germline CDR1 and CDR2 sequences are KGHSH and LQKENI. The CDR3 contains 16 residues. CDR3 sequence: CASSPKQGEGSTEAFF. In DNA, the CDR3 is TGTGCCAGCTCACCAAAACAGGGGGAGGGTAGCACTGAAGCTTTCTTT.

The J gene is TRBJ2-3, the V gene TRBV5-1; 9 nucleotides agree with TRBD2. The J segment lost 0 bases and the V segment lost 0 bases, leaving 2 bases of the junction unmatched. The CDR3 is 16 amino acids. Looked up from germline, CDR1 is SGHRS and CDR2 is YFSETQ. Written as DNA, the CDR3 is TGCGCCAGCAGCTTGGGACTAGCGGCCAGCACAGATACGCAGTATTTT. Its translation: CASSLGLAASTDTQYF.

This clone was counted a few times. The chain couples TRBV5-1 to TRBJ2-2; no clear D gene. V lost 3 bases and J lost 0, with 9 bases in between. Germline V lookup: CDR1 SGHRS, CDR2 YFSETQ. The CDR3 is made up of 15 amino acids. In DNA, the CDR3 is TGCGCCAGCAGCTGGACGGCTGCGAACACCGGGGAGCTGTTTTTT. Translated: CASSWTAANTGELFF.

The gene calls are TRBV6-1 and TRBJ1-4, with D hard to call. This CDR3 contains 11 residues. Germline-derived CDR1 and CDR2 are MNHNS and SASEGT. The V end lost 5 bases, the J end lost 8 bases, and 6 bases lay between the germline ends. The CDR3 spells CASSKSEKLFF. Written as DNA, the CDR3 is TGTGCCAGCAGTAAAAGCGAAAAACTGTTTTTT.

The chain links TRBV9 to TRBJ2-7, with D maybe TRBD2 (5 bases). The V end was cut by 4 bases, the J end by 7 bases, with 27 bases between. From germline, CDR1 is SGDLS and CDR2 YYNGEE. The CDR3 consists of 17 residues. The chain's CDR3 is CASSSGPVAGPTVEQYF. CDR3 DNA: TGTGCCAGCAGCTCAGGACCGGTGGCGGGTCCTACGGTGGAGCAGTACTTC.

This chain joins TRBV14 and TRBJ2-5, with TRBD2 identical over 7 bases. CDR1 and CDR2 from the germline V gene are SGHDN and FVKESK. The trim removed 5 bases at V and 0 bases at J, leaving 12 bases unmatched. CDR3 length equals 17 residues. CDR3 DNA sequence: TGTGCCAGCAGCTCTCGTCGTTGGGCGGGGGACCAAGAGACCCAGTACTTC. Translating it yields CASSSRRWAGDQETQYF.